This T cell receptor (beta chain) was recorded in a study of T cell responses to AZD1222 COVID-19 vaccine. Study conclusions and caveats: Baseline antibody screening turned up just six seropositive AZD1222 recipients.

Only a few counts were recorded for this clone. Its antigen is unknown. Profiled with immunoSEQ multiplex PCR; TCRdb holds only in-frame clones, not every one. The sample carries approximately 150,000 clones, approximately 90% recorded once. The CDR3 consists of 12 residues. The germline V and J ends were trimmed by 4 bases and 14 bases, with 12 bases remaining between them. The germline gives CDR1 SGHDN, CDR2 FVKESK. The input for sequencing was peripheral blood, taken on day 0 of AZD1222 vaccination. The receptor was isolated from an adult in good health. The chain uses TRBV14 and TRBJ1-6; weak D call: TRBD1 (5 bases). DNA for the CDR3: TGTGCCAGCAGCCCTGGGGGGGTGACCCTCCACTTT. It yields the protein CASSPGGVTLHF.